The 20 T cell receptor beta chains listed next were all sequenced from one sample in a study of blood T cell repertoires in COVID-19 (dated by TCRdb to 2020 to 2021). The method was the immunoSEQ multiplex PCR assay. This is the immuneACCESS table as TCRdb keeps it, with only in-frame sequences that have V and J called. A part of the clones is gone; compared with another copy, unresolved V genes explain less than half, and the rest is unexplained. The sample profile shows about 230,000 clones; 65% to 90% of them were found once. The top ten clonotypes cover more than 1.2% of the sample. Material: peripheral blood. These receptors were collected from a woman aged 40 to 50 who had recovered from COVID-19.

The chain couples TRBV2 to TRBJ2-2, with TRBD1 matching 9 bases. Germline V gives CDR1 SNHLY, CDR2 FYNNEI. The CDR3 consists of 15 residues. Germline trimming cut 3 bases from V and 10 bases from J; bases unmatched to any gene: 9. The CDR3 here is CASSDRDRGVVELFF. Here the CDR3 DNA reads TGTGCCAGCAGTGACCGCGACAGGGGGGTCGTGGAGCTGTTTTTT.

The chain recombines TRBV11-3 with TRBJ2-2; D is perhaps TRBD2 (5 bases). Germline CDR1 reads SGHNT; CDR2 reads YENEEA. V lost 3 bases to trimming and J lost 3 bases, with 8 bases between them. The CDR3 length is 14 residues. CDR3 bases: TGTGCCAGCAGCTTCTACGGGGACACCGGGGAGCTGTTTTTT. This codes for CASSFYGDTGELFF.

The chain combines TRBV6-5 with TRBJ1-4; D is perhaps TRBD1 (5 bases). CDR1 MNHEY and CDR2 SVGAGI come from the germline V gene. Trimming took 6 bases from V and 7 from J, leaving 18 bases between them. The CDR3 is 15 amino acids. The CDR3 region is CASSAIGAPSEKLFF. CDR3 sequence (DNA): TGTGCCAGCAGCGCGATTGGGGCACCGAGTGAAAAACTGTTTTTT.

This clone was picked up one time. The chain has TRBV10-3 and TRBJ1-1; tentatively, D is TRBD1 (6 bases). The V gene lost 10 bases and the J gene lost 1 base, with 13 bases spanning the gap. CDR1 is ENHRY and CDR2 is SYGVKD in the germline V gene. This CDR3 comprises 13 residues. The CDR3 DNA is TGTGCCACCCACAGGGACGGGAACACTGAAGCTTTCTTT. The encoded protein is CATHRDGNTEAFF.

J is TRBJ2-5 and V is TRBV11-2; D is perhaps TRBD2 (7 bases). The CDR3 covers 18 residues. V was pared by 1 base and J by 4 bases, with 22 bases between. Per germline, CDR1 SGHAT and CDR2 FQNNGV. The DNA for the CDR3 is TGTGCCAGCAGCTTAGGTTTAGGTGGGGGGGCCATATTAGAGACCCAGTACTTC. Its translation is CASSLGLGGGAILETQYF.

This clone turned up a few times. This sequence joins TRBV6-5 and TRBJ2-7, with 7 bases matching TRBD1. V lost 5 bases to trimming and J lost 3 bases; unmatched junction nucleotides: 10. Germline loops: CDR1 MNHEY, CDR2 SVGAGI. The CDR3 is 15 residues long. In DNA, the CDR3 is TGTGCCAGCAGTATCTTTACAGGGGTGGGCTACGAGCAGTACTTC. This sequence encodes CASSIFTGVGYEQYF.

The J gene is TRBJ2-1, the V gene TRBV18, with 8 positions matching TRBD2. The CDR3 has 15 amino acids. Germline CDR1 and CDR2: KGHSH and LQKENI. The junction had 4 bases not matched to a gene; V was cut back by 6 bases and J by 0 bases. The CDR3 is CASSSGGPSYNEQFF. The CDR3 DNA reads TGTGCCAGCTCTTCGGGGGGGCCCTCCTACAATGAGCAGTTCTTC.

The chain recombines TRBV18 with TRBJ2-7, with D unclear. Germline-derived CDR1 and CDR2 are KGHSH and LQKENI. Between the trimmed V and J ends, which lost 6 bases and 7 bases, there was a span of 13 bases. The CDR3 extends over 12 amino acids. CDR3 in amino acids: CASSSSRWEQYF. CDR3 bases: TGTGCCAGCTCTTCCTCTAGGTGGGAGCAGTACTTC.

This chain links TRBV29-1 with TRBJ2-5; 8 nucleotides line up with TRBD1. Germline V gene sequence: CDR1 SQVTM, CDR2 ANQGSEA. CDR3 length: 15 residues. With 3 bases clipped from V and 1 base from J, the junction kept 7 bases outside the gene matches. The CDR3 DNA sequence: TGCAGCGTTGACCGTAGACAGGGGTTCCAAGAGACCCAGTACTTC. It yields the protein CSVDRRQGFQETQYF.

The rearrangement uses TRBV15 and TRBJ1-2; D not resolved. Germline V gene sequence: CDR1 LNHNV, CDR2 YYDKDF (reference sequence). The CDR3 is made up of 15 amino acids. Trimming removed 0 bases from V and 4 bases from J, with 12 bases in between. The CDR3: CATSRDRSKFYGYTF. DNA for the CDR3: TGTGCCACCAGCAGAGATCGGAGTAAGTTCTATGGCTACACCTTC.

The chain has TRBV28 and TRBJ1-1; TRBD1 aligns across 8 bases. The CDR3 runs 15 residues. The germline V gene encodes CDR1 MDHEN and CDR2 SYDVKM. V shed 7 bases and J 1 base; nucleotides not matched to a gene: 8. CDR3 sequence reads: CASNSGGSGNTEAFF. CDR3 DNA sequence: TGTGCCAGCAACTCAGGGGGCTCTGGGAACACTGAAGCTTTCTTT.

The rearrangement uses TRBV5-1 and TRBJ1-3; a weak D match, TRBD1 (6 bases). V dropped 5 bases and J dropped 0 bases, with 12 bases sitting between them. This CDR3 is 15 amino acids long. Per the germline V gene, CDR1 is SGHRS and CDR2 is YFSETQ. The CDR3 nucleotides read TGCGCCAGCAGAGAAACAGGGTTCTCTGGAAACACCATATATTTT. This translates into CASRETGFSGNTIYF.

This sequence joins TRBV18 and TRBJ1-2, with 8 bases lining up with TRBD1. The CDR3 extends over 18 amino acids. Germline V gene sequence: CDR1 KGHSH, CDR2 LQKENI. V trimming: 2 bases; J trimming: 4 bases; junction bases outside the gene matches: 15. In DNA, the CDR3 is TGTGCCAGCTCACCATTTTTTTTAATGACAGGGGAAAGCTATGGCTACACCTTC. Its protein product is CASSPFFLMTGESYGYTF.

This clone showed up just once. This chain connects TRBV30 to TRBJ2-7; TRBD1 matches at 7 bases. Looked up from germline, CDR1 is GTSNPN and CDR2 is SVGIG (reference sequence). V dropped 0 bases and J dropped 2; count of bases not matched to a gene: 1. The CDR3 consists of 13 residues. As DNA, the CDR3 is TGTGCCTGGAGTGTGGACAGGCCCTACGAGCAGTACTTC. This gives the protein CAWSVDRPYEQYF.

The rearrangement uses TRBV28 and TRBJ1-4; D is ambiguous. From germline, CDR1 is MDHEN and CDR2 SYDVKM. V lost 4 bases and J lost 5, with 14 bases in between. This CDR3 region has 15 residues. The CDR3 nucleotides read TGTGCCAGCAGTTCCGGATCGGAGGGCAATGAAAAACTGTTTTTT. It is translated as CASSSGSEGNEKLFF.

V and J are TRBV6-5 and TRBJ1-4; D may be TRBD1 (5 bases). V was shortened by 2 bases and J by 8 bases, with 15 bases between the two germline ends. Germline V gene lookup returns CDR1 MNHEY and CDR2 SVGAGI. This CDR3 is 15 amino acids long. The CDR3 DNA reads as TGTGCCAGCAGTTACACCACAGGTCGTGGGGAAAAACTGTTTTTT. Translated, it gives CASSYTTGRGEKLFF.

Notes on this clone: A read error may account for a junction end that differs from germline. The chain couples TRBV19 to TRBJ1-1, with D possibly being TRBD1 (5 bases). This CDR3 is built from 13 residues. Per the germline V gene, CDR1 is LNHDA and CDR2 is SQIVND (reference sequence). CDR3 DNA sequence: TGTGCCAGTAGTCCCGTGGGGCATACTAAACCGAAATTT. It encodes CASSPVGHTKPKF.

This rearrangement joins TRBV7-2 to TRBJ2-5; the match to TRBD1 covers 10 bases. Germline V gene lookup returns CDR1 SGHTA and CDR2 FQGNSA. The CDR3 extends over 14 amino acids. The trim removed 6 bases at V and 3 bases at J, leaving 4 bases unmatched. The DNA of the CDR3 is TGTGCCAGCAGAACAGGGACAGGGGAAGAGACCCAGTACTTC. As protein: CASRTGTGEETQYF.

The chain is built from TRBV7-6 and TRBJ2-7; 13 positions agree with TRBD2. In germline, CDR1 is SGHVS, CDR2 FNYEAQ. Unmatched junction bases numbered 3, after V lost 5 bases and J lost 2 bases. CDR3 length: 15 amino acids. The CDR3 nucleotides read TGTGCCAGCAGCGACACTAGCGGGGGGGCCTACGAGCAGTACTTC. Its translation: CASSDTSGGAYEQYF.

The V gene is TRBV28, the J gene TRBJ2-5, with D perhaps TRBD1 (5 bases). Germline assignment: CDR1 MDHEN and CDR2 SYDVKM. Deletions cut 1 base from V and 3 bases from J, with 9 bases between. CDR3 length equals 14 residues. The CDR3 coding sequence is TGTGCCAGCAGTTTATTTGGCAGGGAAGAGACCCAGTACTTC. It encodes CASSLFGREETQYF.